This TCR beta chain was retrieved from a study of cytomegalovirus exposure and HLA in healthy donors. Study-level results: It was shown in a later analysis that HLA-associated TCR beta chains were more clonally expanded than other, equally common chains. A few chains linked to CMV were shown in vitro to be specific for CMV antigens.

The CDR3 sequence is 14 residues long. Germline lookup yields CDR1 SGHRS and CDR2 YFSETQ. The ends lost 4 bases at V and 3 bases at J; junction bases unmatched: 4. About this clone: The antigen is undetermined. Other DNA variants within this sample encode the same CDR3.

The PCR contained 60 Vbeta and 13 Jbeta primers. In the original workflow: About 10 million shared chains were among around 80 million unique TCR beta chains counted in a later analysis. Produced via immunoSEQ multiplex PCR; TCRdb's table is partial and in-frame only. That table supplies the V and J calls and clone size; D and trimming were determined from the DNA. This repertoire shows hundreds of thousands of clones, under 80% found once; its top ten account for around 2.3%. Sequenced input: PBMCs. The rearrangement uses TRBV5-1 and TRBJ2-1, with 7 bases matching TRBD1. The clonotype was recovered from a female donor in good health and CMV-seronegative. CDR3: CASSPGTVYNEQFF. The CDR3 DNA follows: TGCGCCAGCAGCCCCGGGACAGTCTACAATGAGCAGTTCTTC.